These T cell receptor beta chains were read from a single sample in a study of early T cells in non-severe SARS-CoV-2 infection. Each CDR3 protein is one row after TCRdb ran MiXCR on the 5' RACE reads. The sample lists 100,000 to 150,000 distinct CDR3 sequences, 15% seen once, with just over 20% in the top ten. The specimen sequenced was whole blood. The receptor set was obtained from an adult who was a healthcare worker with PCR-confirmed SARS-CoV-2 infection or an uninfected control (not recorded which). Each CDR3 is given with its conserved first and last residue. D genes are given only for firm matches. Some rows have no size entry. The others give once, few or many, or a class for an expanded clone.

J gene: TRBJ1-1; V gene: TRBV5-1; clone size: -; CDR3 length: 14; D gene: -; CDR3 protein: CASSLEAANTEAFF; CDR3 DNA: TGCGCCAGCAGCTTGGAGGCGGCTAACACTGAAGCTTTCTTT
J gene: TRBJ2-7; V gene: TRBV4-1; clone size: many; CDR3 length: 16; D gene: -; CDR3 protein: CASSQHEGGPSYEQYF; CDR3 DNA: TGCGCCAGCAGCCAACACGAAGGAGGCCCCTCCTACGAGCAGTACTTC
J gene: TRBJ2-5; V gene: TRBV20-1; clone size: -; CDR3 length: 15; D gene: TRBD2; CDR3 protein: CSARLRGGRVETQYF; CDR3 DNA: TGCAGTGCTAGACTGCGCGGGGGACGGGTGGAGACCCAGTACTTC
J gene: TRBJ1-2; V gene: TRBV20-1; clone size: -; CDR3 length: 11; D gene: -; CDR3 protein: CSARSDGGYTF; CDR3 DNA: TGCAGTGCTAGGAGTGATGGCGGCTACACCTTC
J gene: TRBJ2-3; V gene: TRBV30; clone size: few; CDR3 length: 13; D gene: TRBD2; CDR3 protein: CAWSPGGTDTQYF; CDR3 DNA: TGTGCCTGGAGCCCGGGGGGGACAGATACGCAGTATTTT
J gene: TRBJ1-5; V gene: TRBV20-1; clone size: few; CDR3 length: 15; D gene: -; CDR3 protein: CSAGSGGAGNQPQHF; CDR3 DNA: TGCAGTGCTGGGTCCGGGGGAGCGGGCAATCAGCCCCAGCATTTT
J gene: TRBJ1-5; V gene: TRBV18; clone size: -; CDR3 length: 14; D gene: -; CDR3 protein: CASSPAAENQPQHF; CDR3 DNA: TGTGCCAGCTCACCAGCGGCAGAGAATCAGCCCCAGCATTTT
J gene: TRBJ1-1; V gene: TRBV11-2; clone size: few; CDR3 length: 14; D gene: -; CDR3 protein: CASSDWTLRAEAFF; CDR3 DNA: TGTGCCAGCAGCGATTGGACCCTTCGGGCTGAAGCTTTCTTT
J gene: TRBJ1-1; V gene: TRBV6-1; clone size: -; CDR3 length: 13; D gene: TRBD1; CDR3 protein: CAGAGQMNTEAFF; CDR3 DNA: TGTGCCGGTGCGGGACAGATGAACACTGAAGCTTTCTTT
J gene: TRBJ1-2; V gene: TRBV4-1; clone size: few; CDR3 length: 16; D gene: -; CDR3 protein: CASSPGGSTVHYGYTF; CDR3 DNA: TGCGCCAGCAGTCCCGGCGGGTCGACGGTCCACTATGGCTACACCTTC
J gene: TRBJ2-2; V gene: TRBV27; clone size: -; CDR3 length: 15; D gene: -; CDR3 protein: CASSIYRANTGELFF; CDR3 DNA: TGTGCCAGCAGTATATACCGAGCGAACACCGGGGAGCTGTTTTTT
J gene: TRBJ1-1; V gene: TRBV6-5; clone size: many; CDR3 length: 14; D gene: -; CDR3 protein: CASNPTGRNTEAFF; CDR3 DNA: TGTGCCAGCAACCCTACGGGCAGAAACACTGAAGCTTTCTTT
J gene: TRBJ2-6; V gene: TRBV7-9; clone size: -; CDR3 length: 14; D gene: -; CDR3 protein: CARDLLTGANVLTF; CDR3 DNA: TGTGCGCGAGATCTCCTTACTGGGGCCAACGTCCTGACTTTC
J gene: TRBJ2-3; V gene: TRBV29-1; clone size: -; CDR3 length: 12; D gene: -; CDR3 protein: CSLGGETDTQYF; CDR3 DNA: TGCAGCCTCGGAGGGGAAACAGATACGCAGTATTTT
J gene: TRBJ1-3; V gene: TRBV25-1; clone size: -; CDR3 length: 14; D gene: -; CDR3 protein: CASSDQQSGNTIYF; CDR3 DNA: TGTGCCAGCAGTGATCAACAGTCTGGAAACACCATATATTTT
J gene: TRBJ2-3; V gene: TRBV29-1; clone size: -; CDR3 length: 12; D gene: -; CDR3 protein: CSVTGFTDTQYF; CDR3 DNA: TGCAGCGTTACAGGGTTCACAGATACGCAGTATTTT
J gene: TRBJ2-3; V gene: TRBV27; clone size: -; CDR3 length: 18; D gene: TRBD2; CDR3 protein: CASSRGGAPIRTTDTQYF; CDR3 DNA: TGTGCCAGCAGTCGCGGGGGGGCCCCAATAAGGACCACAGATACGCAGTATTTT
J gene: TRBJ2-2; V gene: TRBV7-9; clone size: -; CDR3 length: 14; D gene: -; CDR3 protein: CASGQHSNTGELFF; CDR3 DNA: TGTGCCAGCGGGCAGCACTCGAACACCGGGGAGCTGTTTTTT
J gene: TRBJ1-1; V gene: TRBV12-3/TRBV12-4; clone size: many; CDR3 length: 19; D gene: -; CDR3 protein: CASSLNRDLIFQGNTEAFF; CDR3 DNA: TGTGCCAGCAGCCTAAACCGGGACCTCATTTTTCAGGGTAACACTGAAGCTTTCTTT
J gene: TRBJ1-6; V gene: TRBV20-1; clone size: many; CDR3 length: 14; D gene: TRBD1; CDR3 protein: CSARTGGHNSPLHF; CDR3 DNA: TGCAGTGCTAGGACAGGGGGCCATAATTCACCCCTCCACTTT
J gene: TRBJ2-6; V gene: TRBV7-3; clone size: many; CDR3 length: 16; D gene: -; CDR3 protein: CASSLQGSSGANVLTF; CDR3 DNA: TGTGCCAGCAGCTTACAGGGGAGTTCTGGGGCCAACGTCCTGACTTTC
J gene: TRBJ1-1; V gene: TRBV4-1; clone size: many; CDR3 length: 13; D gene: -; CDR3 protein: CASSWGKNTEAFF; CDR3 DNA: TGCGCCAGCAGTTGGGGGAAGAACACTGAAGCTTTCTTT
J gene: TRBJ2-5; V gene: TRBV20-1; clone size: -; CDR3 length: 13; D gene: -; CDR3 protein: CSARVWGQETQYF; CDR3 DNA: TGCAGTGCTAGAGTCTGGGGGCAAGAGACCCAGTACTTC
J gene: TRBJ2-1; V gene: TRBV6-6; clone size: few; CDR3 length: 14; D gene: TRBD1; CDR3 protein: CASSYRDRVNEQFF; CDR3 DNA: TGTGCCAGCAGTTATCGGGACAGGGTCAATGAGCAGTTCTTC